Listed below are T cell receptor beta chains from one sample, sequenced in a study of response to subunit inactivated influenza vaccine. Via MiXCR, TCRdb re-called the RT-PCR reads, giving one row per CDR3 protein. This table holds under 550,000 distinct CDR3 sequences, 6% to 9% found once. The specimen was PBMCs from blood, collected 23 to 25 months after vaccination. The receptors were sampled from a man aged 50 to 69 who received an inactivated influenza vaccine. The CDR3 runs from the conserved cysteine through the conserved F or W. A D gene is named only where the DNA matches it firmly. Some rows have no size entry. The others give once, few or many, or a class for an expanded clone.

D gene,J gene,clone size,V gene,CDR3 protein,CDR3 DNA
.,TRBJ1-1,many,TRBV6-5,CASSYGSKTSNTEAFF,TGTGCCAGCAGTTACGGGTCCAAGACTTCGAACACTGAAGCTTTCTTT
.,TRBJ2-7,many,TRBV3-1,CASSPPGAFVQYF,TGTGCCAGCAGCCCTCCGGGGGCTTTCGTGCAGTACTTC
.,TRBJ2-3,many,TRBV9,CASSRRITDTQYF,TGTGCCAGCAGCAGGCGGATCACAGATACGCAGTATTTT
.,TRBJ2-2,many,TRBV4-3,CASSQDAGATTGELFF,TGCGCCAGCAGCCAAGACGCGGGGGCTACCACCGGGGAGCTGTTTTTT
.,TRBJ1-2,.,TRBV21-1,CASARQKGQGALYGYTF,TGTGCCAGCGCGCGCCAAAAGGGACAGGGGGCGCTCTATGGCTACACCTTC
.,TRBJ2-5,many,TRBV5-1,CASSLDQPRETQYF,TGCGCCAGCAGCTTGGATCAGCCCCGAGAGACCCAGTACTTC
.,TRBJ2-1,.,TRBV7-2,CASSFRDSHEQFF,TGTGCCAGCAGCTTTAGGGACTCACATGAGCAGTTCTTC
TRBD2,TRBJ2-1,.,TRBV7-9,CASSVTSGGGNEQFF,TGTGCCAGCAGCGTGACTAGCGGGGGGGGGAATGAGCAGTTCTTC
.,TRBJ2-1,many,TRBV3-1,CASSQFSPNNEQFF,TGTGCCAGCAGCCAATTTTCACCCAACAATGAGCAGTTCTTC
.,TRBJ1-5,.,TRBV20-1,CSARDLIGGASQPQHF,TGCAGTGCTAGAGATCTGATCGGAGGGGCCAGTCAGCCCCAGCATTTT
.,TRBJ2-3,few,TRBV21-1,CASSKAGRDTDTQYF,TGTGCCAGCAGCAAAGCGGGCAGGGACACAGATACGCAGTATTTT
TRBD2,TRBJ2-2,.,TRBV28,CASSLSGTSGRFTGELFF,TGTGCCAGCAGTTTATCAGGGACTAGCGGGAGGTTTACCGGGGAGCTGTTTTTT
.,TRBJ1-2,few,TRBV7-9,CASRLDIYGYTF,TGTGCCAGCAGGCTGGACATTTATGGCTACACCTTC
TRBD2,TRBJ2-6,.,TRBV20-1,CSASGRAGANVLTF,TGCAGTGCTAGCGGGAGGGCTGGGGCCAACGTCCTGACTTTC
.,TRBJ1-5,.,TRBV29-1,CSVDYRAQPQHF,TGCAGCGTAGACTACAGGGCCCAGCCCCAGCATTTT
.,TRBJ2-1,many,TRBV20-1,CSARYNEQFF,TGCAGTGCTAGATACAATGAGCAGTTCTTC
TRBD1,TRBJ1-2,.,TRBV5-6,CASSLGQGLTRYGYTF,TGTGCCAGCAGCTTGGGACAGGGATTAACACGCTATGGCTACACCTTC
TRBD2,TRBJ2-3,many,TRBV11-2,CASSLDPSGGGTDTQYF,TGTGCCAGCAGCTTAGATCCTAGCGGGGGGGGCACAGATACGCAGTATTTT
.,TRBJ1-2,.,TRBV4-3,CASSRMDRLLIWGYTF,TGCGCCAGCAGCCGCATGGACCGACTCCTGATATGGGGCTACACCTTC
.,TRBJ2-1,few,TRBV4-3,CASSQVFGADEQFF,TGCGCCAGCAGCCAAGTCTTCGGGGCCGATGAGCAGTTCTTC
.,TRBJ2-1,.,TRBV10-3,CAISGSQERSSYNEQFF,TGTGCCATCAGTGGATCCCAGGAGAGGTCCTCCTACAATGAGCAGTTCTTC
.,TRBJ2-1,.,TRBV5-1,CASSGGTVNNEQFF,TGCGCCAGCAGCGGGGGGACGGTAAACAATGAGCAGTTCTTC
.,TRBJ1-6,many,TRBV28,CATRRGPLHF,TGTGCCACCCGTAGAGGACCCCTCCACTTT
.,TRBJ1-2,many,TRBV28,CASSLRGSNYGYTF,TGTGCCAGCAGTTTAAGGGGTTCTAACTATGGCTACACCTTC
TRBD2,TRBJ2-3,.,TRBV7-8,CASSWARLAGGPNRDTQYF,TGTGCCAGCAGCTGGGCAAGACTAGCGGGGGGCCCAAATCGAGATACGCAGTATTTT
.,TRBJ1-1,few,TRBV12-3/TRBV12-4,CASRSTGDTEAFF,TGTGCCAGCAGGTCGACAGGTGACACTGAAGCTTTCTTT
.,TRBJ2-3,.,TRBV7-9,CASGSGSEVGDTQYF,TGTGCCAGCGGCTCCGGGTCTGAGGTGGGAGATACGCAGTATTTT
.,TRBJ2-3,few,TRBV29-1,CSVDPLGDTQYF,TGCAGCGTTGATCCCCTGGGAGATACGCAGTATTTT
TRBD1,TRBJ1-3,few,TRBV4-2,CASSQDGTGATISGNTIYF,TGTGCCAGCAGCCAAGATGGGACAGGGGCTACTATCTCTGGAAACACCATATATTTT
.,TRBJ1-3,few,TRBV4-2,CASSSRQSENTIYF,TGTGCCAGCAGCTCCCGCCAGAGCGAAAACACCATATATTTT
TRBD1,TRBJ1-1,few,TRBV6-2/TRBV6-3,CASTLGTGGVFF,TGTGCCAGCACCCTCGGGACAGGGGGCGTTTTCTTT
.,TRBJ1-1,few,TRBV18,CASSPRQSNTEAFF,TGTGCCAGCTCACCTCGACAGTCTAACACTGAAGCTTTCTTT
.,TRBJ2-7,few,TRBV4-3,CASSQESGMSYEQYF,TGCGCCAGCAGCCAAGAATCCGGGATGTCCTACGAGCAGTACTTC
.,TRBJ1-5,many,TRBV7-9,CASSYGDGQPQHF,TGTGCCAGCAGCTACGGCGATGGTCAGCCCCAGCATTTT
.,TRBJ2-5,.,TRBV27,CASSYHRGGETQYF,TGTGCCAGCAGTTACCACAGGGGGGGAGAGACCCAGTACTTC
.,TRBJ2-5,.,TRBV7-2,CASSLIRETQYF,TGTGCCAGCAGCTTAATTCGCGAGACCCAGTACTTC
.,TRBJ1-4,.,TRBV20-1,CSARGDSAATNEKLFF,TGCAGTGCTAGAGGCGACAGTGCAGCAACTAATGAAAAACTGTTTTTT
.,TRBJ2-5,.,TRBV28,CASGAGNQETQYF,TGTGCCAGCGGCGCTGGGAACCAAGAGACCCAGTACTTC
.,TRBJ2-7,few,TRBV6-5,CARNLNRYEQYF,TGTGCCAGGAATCTAAACAGATACGAGCAGTACTTC
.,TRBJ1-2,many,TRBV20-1,CSVSGLIYGYTF,TGCAGTGTTTCCGGACTCATCTATGGCTACACCTTC
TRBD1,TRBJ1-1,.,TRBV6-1,CASSRARTGGANTVAFF,TGTGCCAGCAGTCGCGCGAGGACAGGGGGCGCGAACACTGTAGCTTTCTTT
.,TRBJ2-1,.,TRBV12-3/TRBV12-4,CASSWAQGLEQFF,TGTGCCAGCAGTTGGGCACAGGGTCTCGAGCAGTTCTTC
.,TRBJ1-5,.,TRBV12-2,CASRLATVSNQPQHF,TGTGCAAGTCGCTTAGCGACGGTTAGCAATCAGCCCCAGCATTTT
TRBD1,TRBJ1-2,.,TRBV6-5,CASSYGRPGTGNGYTF,TGTGCCAGCAGTTACGGCCGTCCCGGGACAGGGAATGGCTACACCTTC
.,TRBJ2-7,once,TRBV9,CASSVGPGASYEQYF,TGTGCCAGCAGCGTAGGGCCAGGGGCCTCCTACGAGCAGTACTTC
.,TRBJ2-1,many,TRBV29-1,CSVERAGFYNEQFF,TGCAGCGTTGAACGGGCGGGATTCTACAATGAGCAGTTCTTC
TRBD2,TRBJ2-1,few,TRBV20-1,CSASGRYNEQFF,TGCAGTGCTAGCGGGAGGTACAATGAGCAGTTCTTC
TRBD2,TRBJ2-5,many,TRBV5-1,CASSVSGSDETQYF,TGCGCCAGCAGCGTTAGCGGGAGCGACGAGACCCAGTACTTC
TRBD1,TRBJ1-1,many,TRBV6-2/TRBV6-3,CASRQGVGQPEAFF,TGTGCCAGCAGACAGGGGGTAGGTCAGCCTGAAGCTTTCTTT
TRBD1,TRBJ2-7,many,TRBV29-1,CSVGDRVGEQYF,TGCAGCGTTGGGGACAGGGTGGGCGAGCAGTACTTC
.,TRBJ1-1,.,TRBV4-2,CASSQAAEYLEAFF,TGTGCCAGCAGCCAAGCCGCAGAATATCTTGAAGCTTTCTTT